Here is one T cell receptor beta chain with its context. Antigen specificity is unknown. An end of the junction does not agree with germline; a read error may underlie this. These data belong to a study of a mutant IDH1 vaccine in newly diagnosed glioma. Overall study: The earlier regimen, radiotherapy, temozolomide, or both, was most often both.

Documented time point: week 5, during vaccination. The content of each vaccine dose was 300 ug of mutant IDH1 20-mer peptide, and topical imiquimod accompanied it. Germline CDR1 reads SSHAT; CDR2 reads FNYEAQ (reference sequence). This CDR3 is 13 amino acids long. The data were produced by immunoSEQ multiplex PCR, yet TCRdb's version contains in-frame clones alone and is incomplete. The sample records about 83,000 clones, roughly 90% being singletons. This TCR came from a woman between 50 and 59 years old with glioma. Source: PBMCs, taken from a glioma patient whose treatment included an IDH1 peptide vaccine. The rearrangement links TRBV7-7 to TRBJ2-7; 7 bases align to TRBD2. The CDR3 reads CASSRGTNGEQYF. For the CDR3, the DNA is TGTGCTAGCAGCCGAGGGACTAACGGCGAGCAGTACTTC. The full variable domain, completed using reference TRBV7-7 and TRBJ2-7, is GAGVSQSPRYKVTKRGQDVTLRCDPISSHATLYWYQQALGQGPEFLTYFNYEAQPDKSGLPSDRFSAERPEGSISTLTIQRTEQRDSAMYRCASSRGTNGEQYFGPGTRLTVT.